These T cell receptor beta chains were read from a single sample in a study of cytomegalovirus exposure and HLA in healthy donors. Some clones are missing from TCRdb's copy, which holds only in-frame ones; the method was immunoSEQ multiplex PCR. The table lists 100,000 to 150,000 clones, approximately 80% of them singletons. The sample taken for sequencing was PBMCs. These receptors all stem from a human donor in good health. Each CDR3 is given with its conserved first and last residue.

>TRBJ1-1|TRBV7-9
CSSSLLGRGGDTEAFF
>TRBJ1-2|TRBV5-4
CASSPGNNYGYTF
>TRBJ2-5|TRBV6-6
CASSYWLQGAEETQYF
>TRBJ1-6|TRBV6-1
CASSEGSSYNSPLHF
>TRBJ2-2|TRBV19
CASRVTSAGELFF
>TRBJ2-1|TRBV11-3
CASSLEGTSGSPSYNEQFF
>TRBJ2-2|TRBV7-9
CASSWSETSFSGELFF
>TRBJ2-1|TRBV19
CASRGTSGTYNEQFF
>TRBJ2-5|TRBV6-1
CASSDVAGGLGETQYF
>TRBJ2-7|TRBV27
CASSLSYGEQYF
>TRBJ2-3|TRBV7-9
CASSPLPDTQYF
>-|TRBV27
CASSLRDYGDEQYF
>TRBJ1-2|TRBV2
CASSYKTGSRYGYTF
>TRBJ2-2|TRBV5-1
CASSSEWGRATGELFF
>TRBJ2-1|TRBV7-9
CASSRPLAGGTKNEQFF
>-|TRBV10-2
CASSERRAPDEQYF
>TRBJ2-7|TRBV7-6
CASSPTGQGAYEQYF
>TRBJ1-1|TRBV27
CASSLWPTTRNTEAFF
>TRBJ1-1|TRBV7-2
CASSLQQGFVTEAFF
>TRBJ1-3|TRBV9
CASSDTRSGNTIYF
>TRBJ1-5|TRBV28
CATLDRIGNQPQHF
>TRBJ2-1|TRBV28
CASSPTAQGANNEQFF
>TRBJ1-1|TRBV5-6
CASSPGGGTEAFF
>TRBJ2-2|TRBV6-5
CASSSQGLGTGELFF
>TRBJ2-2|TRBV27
CASSPVLAGSAAGELFF
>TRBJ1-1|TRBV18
CASSLLETGGNTEAFF
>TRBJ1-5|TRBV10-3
CAISEAKGGENQPQHF
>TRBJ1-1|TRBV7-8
CASSQGGGGNTEAFF
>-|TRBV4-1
CASSQAISGGYEQYF
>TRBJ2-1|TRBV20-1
CSASGRNEQFF
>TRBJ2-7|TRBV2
CASSQTGADDEQYF
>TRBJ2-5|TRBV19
CASTPSGGWETQYF
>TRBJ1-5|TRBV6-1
CASRAYSNQPQHF
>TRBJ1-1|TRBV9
CASSRAVQGTEAFF
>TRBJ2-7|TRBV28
CASTGTSSYEQYF
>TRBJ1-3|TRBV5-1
CASSLTGPGRQSGNTIYF
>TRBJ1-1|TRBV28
CASSLYGTGAITFF
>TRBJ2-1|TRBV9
CASSVTPSGRGNEQFF
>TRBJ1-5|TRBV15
CATSRVGPLNQPQHF
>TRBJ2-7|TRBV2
CASSERLGGGLYEQYF
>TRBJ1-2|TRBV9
CASSVVTERAGYTF
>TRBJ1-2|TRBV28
CASSNIGTVYGYTF
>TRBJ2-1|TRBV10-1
CASSRLAGGENEQFF
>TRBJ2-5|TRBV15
CATSKTTGTGVEEQYF
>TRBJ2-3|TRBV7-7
CASSLGTGNTDTQYF